The sequence of this TCR beta chain was determined in a study of blood T cell repertoires in COVID-19. Study details: Acute and convalescent COVID-19 samples came from the United States, Italy and Spain. PBMCs, B-cell-depleted T cells, or T cells provided the cDNA or gDNA that made up the material.

The study assigned cohorts using participant-reported clinical history. TCRdb's copy holds only in-frame clones and misses some; the assay was immunoSEQ multiplex PCR. The table records some 460,000 clones, about 90% of them present only once. Per germline, CDR1 SGDLS and CDR2 YYNGEE. There are 14 residues in the CDR3. V was pared by 4 bases and J by 2 bases, with 12 bases between. The chain links TRBV9 to TRBJ1-2; a possible D gene is TRBD1 (6 bases). This receptor was obtained from a woman under 30 who had recovered from COVID-19. The sample consisted of PBMCs or T cells enriched from blood (not recorded which). For the CDR3, the DNA is TGTGCCAGCAGCCCGCGGACAGCAAACTATGGCTACACCTTC. Translating it yields CASSPRTANYGYTF.